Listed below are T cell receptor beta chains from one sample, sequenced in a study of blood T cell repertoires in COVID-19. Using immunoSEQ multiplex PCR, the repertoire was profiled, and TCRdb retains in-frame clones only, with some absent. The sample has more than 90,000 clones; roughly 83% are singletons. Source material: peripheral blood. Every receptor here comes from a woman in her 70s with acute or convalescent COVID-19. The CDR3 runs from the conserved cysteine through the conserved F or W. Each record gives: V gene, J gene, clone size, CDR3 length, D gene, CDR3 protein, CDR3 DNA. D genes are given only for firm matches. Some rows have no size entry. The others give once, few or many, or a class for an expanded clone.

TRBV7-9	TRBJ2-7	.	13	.	CASSLAGDREQYF	TGTGCCAGCAGTCTGGCTGGAGATCGCGAGCAGTACTTC
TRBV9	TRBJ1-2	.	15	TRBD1	CASSATGNLGYGYTF	TGTGCCAGCAGCGCGACAGGGAATCTCGGCTATGGCTACACCTTC
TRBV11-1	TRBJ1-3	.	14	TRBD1	CASSSPTGTNTIYF	TGTGCCAGCAGCTCCCCGACAGGGACGAACACCATATATTTT
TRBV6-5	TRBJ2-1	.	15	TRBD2	CASSQLAGGYNEQFF	TGTGCCAGCAGCCAATTGGCGGGGGGCTACAATGAGCAGTTCTTC
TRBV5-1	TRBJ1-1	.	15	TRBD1	CASSLDRGGGAEAFF	TGCGCCAGCAGCTTGGACAGGGGCGGCGGGGCTGAAGCTTTCTTT
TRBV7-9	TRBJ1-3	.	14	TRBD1	CASSTGGTGNTIYF	TGTGCCAGCAGCACAGGGGGGACTGGAAACACCATATATTTT
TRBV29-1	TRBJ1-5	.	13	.	CSVTLATNQPQHF	TGCAGCGTTACGTTAGCCACGAATCAGCCCCAGCATTTT
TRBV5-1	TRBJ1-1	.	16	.	CASSLGGGKVNTEAFF	TGCGCCAGCAGCTTGGGCGGGGGAAAGGTGAACACTGAAGCTTTCTTT
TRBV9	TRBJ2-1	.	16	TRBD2	CASSANLAGGNNEQFF	TGTGCCAGCAGCGCAAACCTAGCGGGGGGCAACAATGAGCAGTTCTTC
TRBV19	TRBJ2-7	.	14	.	CASSIGGNSYEQYF	TGTGCCAGTAGTATAGGAGGCAACTCCTACGAGCAGTACTTC
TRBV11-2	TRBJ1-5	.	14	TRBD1	CASSPGQGYQPQHF	TGTGCCAGCAGCCCAGGACAGGGGTATCAGCCCCAGCATTTT
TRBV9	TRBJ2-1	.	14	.	CASSASLLSAEQFF	TGTGCCAGCAGCGCCTCACTCCTTAGTGCAGAGCAGTTCTTC
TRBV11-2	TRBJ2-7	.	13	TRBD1	CASRRTGRHEQYF	TGTGCCAGCAGGCGGACAGGGCGCCACGAGCAGTACTTC
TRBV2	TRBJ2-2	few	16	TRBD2	CASGGTSGGAPGELFF	TGTGCCAGCGGCGGGACTAGCGGGGGGGCTCCCGGGGAGCTGTTTTTT
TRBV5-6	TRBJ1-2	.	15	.	CASSPFDGGRDGYTF	TGTGCCAGCAGCCCTTTCGACGGGGGTCGGGATGGCTACACCTTC
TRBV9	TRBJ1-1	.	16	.	CASSSLGGHANTEAFF	TGTGCCAGCAGCTCCCTTGGAGGCCATGCGAACACTGAAGCTTTCTTT
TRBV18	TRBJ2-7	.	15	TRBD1	CASSPPGTGGSEQYF	TGTGCCAGCTCACCACCCGGGACAGGGGGTTCCGAGCAGTACTTC
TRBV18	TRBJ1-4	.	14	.	CASSSSATNEKLFF	TGTGCCAGCTCATCCAGCGCAACTAATGAAAAACTGTTTTTT
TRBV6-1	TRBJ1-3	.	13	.	CASSDRYGNTIYF	TGTGCCAGCAGTGACCGTTATGGAAACACCATATATTTT
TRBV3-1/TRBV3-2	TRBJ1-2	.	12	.	CASSHPRNGYTF	TGTGCCAGCAGCCACCCTCGTAATGGCTACACCTTC
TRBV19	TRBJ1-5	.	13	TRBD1	CASRGQGQQPQHF	TGTGCCAGTAGGGGACAGGGCCAACAGCCCCAGCATTTT
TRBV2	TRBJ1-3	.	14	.	CASTAGPARNTIYF	TGTGCCAGCACCGCGGGCCCGGCCAGAAACACCATATATTTT
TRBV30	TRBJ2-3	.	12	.	CAWRASSVSQYF	TGTGCCTGGAGGGCCTCCTCTGTGTCGCAGTATTTT
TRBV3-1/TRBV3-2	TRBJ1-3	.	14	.	CASSPDSSGNTIYF	TGTGCCAGCAGCCCTGACAGCTCTGGAAACACCATATATTTT
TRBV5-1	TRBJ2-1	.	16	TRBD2	CASSLELTSYNNEQFF	TGCGCCAGCAGCTTGGAACTGACTAGCTATAACAATGAGCAGTTCTTC
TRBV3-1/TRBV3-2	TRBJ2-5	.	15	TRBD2	CASSRGLAEKETQYF	TGTGCCAGCAGCCGGGGACTAGCGGAAAAGGAGACCCAGTACTTC
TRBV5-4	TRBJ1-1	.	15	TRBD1	CASSLAGGSYTEAFF	TGTGCCAGCAGCTTAGCAGGGGGATCTTACACTGAAGCTTTCTTT
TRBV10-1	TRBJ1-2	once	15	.	CASRGPTGNGYGYTF	TGCGCCAGCAGGGGTCCAACAGGGAATGGATATGGCTACACCTTC
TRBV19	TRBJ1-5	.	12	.	CASTWQNQPQHF	TGTGCCAGTACGTGGCAGAATCAGCCCCAGCATTTT
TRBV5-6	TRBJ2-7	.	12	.	CASRRPSYEQYF	TGTGCCAGCCGGAGGCCTTCCTACGAGCAGTACTTC
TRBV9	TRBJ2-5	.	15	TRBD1	CASSLQGLGEETQYF	TGTGCCAGCAGCCTACAGGGGCTCGGGGAGGAGACCCAGTACTTC
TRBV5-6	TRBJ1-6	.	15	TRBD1	CASSLRTGYNSPLHF	TGTGCCAGCAGCCTCCGGACAGGGTATAATTCACCCCTCCACTTT
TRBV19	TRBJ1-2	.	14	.	CASSISAGLYGYTF	TGTGCCAGTAGTATTTCGGCAGGGCTCTATGGCTACACCTTC
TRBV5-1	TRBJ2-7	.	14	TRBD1	CASSTGTGLYEQYF	TGCGCCAGCAGCACGGGGACAGGGCTCTACGAGCAGTACTTC
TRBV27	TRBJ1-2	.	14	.	CASSPSGLTDGYTF	TGTGCCAGCTCCCCTAGCGGACTGACCGATGGCTACACCTTC
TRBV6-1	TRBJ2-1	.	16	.	CASSEPPDRSYNEQFF	TGTGCCAGCAGTGAACCGCCCGACAGATCCTACAATGAGCAGTTCTTC
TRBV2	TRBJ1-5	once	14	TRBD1	CASSTGGRNQPQHF	TGTGCCAGCAGTACAGGGGGTCGCAATCAGCCCCAGCATTTT
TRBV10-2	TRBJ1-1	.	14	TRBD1	CASRRQGARTEAFF	TGCGCCAGCAGGAGACAGGGGGCGCGTACTGAAGCTTTCTTT
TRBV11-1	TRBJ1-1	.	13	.	CASGVREGAEAFF	TGTGCCAGCGGGGTGAGGGAGGGGGCTGAAGCTTTCTTT
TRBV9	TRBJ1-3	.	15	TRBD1	CASSAGTGEGNTIYF	TGTGCCAGCAGCGCAGGGACAGGGGAGGGAAACACCATATATTTT
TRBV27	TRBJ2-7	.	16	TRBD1	CASSFLPGQGNSEQYF	TGTGCCAGCAGTTTCCTTCCGGGACAGGGTAACAGCGAGCAGTACTTC
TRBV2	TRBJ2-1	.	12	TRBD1	CASRRTGTEQFF	TGTGCCAGCAGAAGGACAGGGACTGAGCAGTTCTTC
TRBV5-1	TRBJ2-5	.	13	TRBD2	CASSLAGDGTQYF	TGCGCCAGCAGCTTAGCGGGAGACGGGACCCAGTACTTC
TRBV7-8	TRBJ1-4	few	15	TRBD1	CASSLVTGAVEKLFF	TGTGCCAGCAGCTTGGTCACAGGGGCTGTTGAAAAACTGTTTTTT
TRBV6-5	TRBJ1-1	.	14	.	CASSYEAGNTEAFF	TGTGCCAGCAGTTACGAGGCCGGGAACACTGAAGCTTTCTTT
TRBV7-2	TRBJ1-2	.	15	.	CASSPRTASNYGYTF	TGTGCCAGCAGCCCGCGGACAGCTAGTAACTATGGCTACACCTTC
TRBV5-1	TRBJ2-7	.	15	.	CASSLETGATYEQYF	TGCGCCAGCAGCTTGGAAACGGGTGCCACCTACGAGCAGTACTTC
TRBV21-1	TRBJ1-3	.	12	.	CARARGGNTIYF	TGTGCCAGAGCCAGGGGTGGCAACACCATATATTTT
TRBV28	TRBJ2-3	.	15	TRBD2	CASSPTSGSGDTQYF	TGTGCCAGCAGTCCGACTAGCGGGAGCGGAGATACGCAGTATTTT
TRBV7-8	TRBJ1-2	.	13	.	CASSLGANYGYTF	TGTGCCAGCAGCTTAGGAGCAAACTATGGCTACACCTTC
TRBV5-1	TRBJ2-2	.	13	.	CASSRGDTGELFF	TGCGCCAGCAGCCGCGGGGACACCGGGGAGCTGTTTTTT
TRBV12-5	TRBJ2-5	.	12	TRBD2	CASGFGGETQYF	TGTGCTAGTGGTTTCGGGGGGGAGACCCAGTACTTC